The T cell receptor beta chain under discussion was sequenced for a study of radiation and T cells in renal cell carcinoma. Findings and limits, study-wide: In blood, top tumor clones expanded by 2 weeks, shrinking by 4.

Concerning this clone: The antigen is unknown.

Trimming cost V 3 bases and J 0 bases; bases outside gene matches: 13. Germline loops: CDR1 WSHSY, CDR2 SAAADI. CDR3 length equals 19 residues. Assay used: immunoSEQ multiplex PCR; TCRdb lists only in-frame clones, some missing. The sample lists approximately 79,000 clones, roughly 82% occurring once. The time point denotes: blood 2 weeks post-SBRT. Sample treatment: 15 Gy SBRT to primary tumor, nephrectomy 4 weeks later. Blood was sampled at baseline, 2 weeks and 4 weeks after SBRT. The sample in question was blood, obtained from a patient whose treatment included radiotherapy and nephrectomy. This clonotype was sampled from a man in his sixties with renal cell carcinoma. The gene calls are TRBV10-2 and TRBJ2-1, with 8 bases fitting TRBD2. CDR3 region: CASSDGTGGRSYSYNEQFF. The CDR3 bases are TGCGCCAGCAGTGACGGTACTGGCGGGAGGTCCTACTCCTACAATGAGCAGTTCTTC.